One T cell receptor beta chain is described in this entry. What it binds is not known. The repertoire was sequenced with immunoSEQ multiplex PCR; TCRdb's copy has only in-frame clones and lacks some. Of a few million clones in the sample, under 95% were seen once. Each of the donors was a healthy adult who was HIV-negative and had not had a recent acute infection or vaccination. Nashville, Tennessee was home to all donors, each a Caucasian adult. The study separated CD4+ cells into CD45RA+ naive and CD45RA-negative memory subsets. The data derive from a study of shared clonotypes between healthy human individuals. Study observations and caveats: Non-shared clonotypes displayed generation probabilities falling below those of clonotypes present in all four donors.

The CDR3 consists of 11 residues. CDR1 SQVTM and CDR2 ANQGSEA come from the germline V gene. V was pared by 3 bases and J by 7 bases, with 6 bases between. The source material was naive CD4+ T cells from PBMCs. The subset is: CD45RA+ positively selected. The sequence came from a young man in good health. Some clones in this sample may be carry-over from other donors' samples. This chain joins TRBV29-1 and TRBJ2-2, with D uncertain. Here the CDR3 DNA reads TGCAGCGTTGACAGATACGGGGAGCTGTTTTTT. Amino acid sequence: CSVDRYGELFF.